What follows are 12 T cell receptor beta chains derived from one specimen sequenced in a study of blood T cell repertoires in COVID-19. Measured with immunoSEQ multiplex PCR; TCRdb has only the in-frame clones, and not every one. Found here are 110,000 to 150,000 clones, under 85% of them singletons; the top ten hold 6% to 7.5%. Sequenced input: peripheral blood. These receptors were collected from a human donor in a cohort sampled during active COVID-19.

In DNA form, the CDR3 reads TGTGCCAGCAGCTTGGTCGGGGGCAATGAGCAGTTCTTC. Translating gives CASSLVGGNEQFF. The chain is built from TRBV7-2 and TRBJ2-1, with D maybe TRBD2 (6 bases). Germline-derived CDR1 and CDR2 are SGHTA and FQGNSA. The CDR3 covers 13 residues. Trimming removed 3 bases from V and 6 bases from J, with 9 bases in between.

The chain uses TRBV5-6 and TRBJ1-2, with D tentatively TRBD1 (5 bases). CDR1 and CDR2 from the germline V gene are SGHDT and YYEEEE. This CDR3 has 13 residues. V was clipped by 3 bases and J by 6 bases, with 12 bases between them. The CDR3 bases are TGTGCCAGCAGCTGGGGGGACGAGAATGGCTACACCTTC. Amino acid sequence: CASSWGDENGYTF.

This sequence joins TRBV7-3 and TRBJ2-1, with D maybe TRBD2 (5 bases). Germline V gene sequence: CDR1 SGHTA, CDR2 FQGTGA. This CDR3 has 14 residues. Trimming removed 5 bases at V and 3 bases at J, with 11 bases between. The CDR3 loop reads CASSQAGGYNEQFF. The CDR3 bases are TGTGCCAGCAGCCAGGCAGGAGGCTACAATGAGCAGTTCTTC.

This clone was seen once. CDR3 loop: CASQDRVGADTQYF. In nucleotides, the CDR3 is TGCGCCAGCCAGGACAGGGTCGGGGCAGATACGCAGTATTTT. The chain is built from TRBV5-1 and TRBJ2-3; 8 nucleotides line up with TRBD1. The CDR3 is 14 residues long. The junction had 8 bases not matched to a gene; V was cut back by 7 bases and J by 4 bases. CDR1 is SGHRS, CDR2 YFSETQ, per germline.

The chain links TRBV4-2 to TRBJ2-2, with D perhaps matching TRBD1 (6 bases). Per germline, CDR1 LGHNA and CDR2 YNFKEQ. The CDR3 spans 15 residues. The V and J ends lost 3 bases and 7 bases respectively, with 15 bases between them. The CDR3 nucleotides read TGTGCCAGCAGCCAGGGACAAAGAGGAGGCGGGGAGCTGTTTTTT. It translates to CASSQGQRGGGELFF.

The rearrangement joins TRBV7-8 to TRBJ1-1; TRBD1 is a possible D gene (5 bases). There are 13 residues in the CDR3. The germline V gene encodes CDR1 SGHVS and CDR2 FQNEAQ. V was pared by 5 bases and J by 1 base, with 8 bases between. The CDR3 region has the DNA TGTGCCAGCAGCCCAAGGGGGAACACTGAAGCTTTCTTT. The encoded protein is CASSPRGNTEAFF.

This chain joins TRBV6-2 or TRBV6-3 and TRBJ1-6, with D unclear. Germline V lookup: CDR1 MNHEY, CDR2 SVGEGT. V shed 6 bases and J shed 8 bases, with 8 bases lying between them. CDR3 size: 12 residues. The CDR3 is CASSNGYSPLHF. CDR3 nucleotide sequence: TGTGCCAGCAGCAACGGTTATTCACCCCTCCACTTT.

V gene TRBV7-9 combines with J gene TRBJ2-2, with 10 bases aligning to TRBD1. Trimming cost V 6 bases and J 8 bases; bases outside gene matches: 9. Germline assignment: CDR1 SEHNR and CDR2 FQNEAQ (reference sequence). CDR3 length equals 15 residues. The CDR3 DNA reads TGTGCCAGCAGACCGGACAGGGGGAACCAAGGGGAGCTGTTTTTT. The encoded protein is CASRPDRGNQGELFF.

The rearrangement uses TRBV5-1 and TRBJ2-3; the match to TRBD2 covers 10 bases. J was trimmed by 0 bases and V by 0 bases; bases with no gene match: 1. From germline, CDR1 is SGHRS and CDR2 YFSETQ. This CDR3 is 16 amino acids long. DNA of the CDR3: TGCGCCAGCAGCTTGGGGACTAGCGGAAGCACAGATACGCAGTATTTT. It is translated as CASSLGTSGSTDTQYF.

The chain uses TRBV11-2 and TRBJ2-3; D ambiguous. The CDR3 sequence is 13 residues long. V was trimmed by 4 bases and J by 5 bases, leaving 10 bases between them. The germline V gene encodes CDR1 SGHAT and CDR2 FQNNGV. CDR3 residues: CASSSTGVDTQYF. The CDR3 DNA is TGTGCCAGCAGCTCTACTGGAGTAGATACGCAGTATTTT.

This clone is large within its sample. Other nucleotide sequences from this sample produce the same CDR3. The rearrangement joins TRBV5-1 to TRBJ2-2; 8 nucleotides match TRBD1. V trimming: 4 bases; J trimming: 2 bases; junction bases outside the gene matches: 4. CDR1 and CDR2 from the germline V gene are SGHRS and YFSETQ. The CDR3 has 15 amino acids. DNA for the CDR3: TGCGCCAGCAGCCTAGGACAGGGTAACACCGGGGAGCTGTTTTTT. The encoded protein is CASSLGQGNTGELFF.

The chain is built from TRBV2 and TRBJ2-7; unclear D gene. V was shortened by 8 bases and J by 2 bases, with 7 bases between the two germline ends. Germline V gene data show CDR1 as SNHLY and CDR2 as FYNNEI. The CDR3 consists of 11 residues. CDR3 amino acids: CASAYTYEQYF. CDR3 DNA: TGTGCCAGCGCCTATACCTACGAGCAGTACTTC.